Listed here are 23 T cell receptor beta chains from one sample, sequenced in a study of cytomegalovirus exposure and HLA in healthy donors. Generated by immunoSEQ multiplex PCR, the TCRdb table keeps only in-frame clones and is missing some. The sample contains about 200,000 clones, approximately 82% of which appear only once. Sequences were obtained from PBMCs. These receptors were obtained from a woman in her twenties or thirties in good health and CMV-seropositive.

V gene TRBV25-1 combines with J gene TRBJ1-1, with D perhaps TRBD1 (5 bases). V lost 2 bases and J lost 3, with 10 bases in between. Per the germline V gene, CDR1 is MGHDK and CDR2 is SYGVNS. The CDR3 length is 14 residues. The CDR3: CASSEPGTYTEAFF. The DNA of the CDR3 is TGTGCCAGCAGTGAACCCGGGACTTACACTGAAGCTTTCTTT. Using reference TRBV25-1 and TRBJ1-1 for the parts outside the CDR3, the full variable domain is EADIYQTPRYLVIGTGKKITLECSQTMGHDKMYWYQQDPGMELHLIHYSYGVNSTEKGDLSSESTVSRIRTEHFPLTLESARPSHTSQYLCASSEPGTYTEAFFGQGTRLTVV.

The chain's CDR3 is CASSSHGTGEYGYTF. CDR3 sequence (DNA): TGTGCCAGCAGCTCTCACGGGACGGGAGAGTATGGCTACACCTTC. The chain links TRBV5-6 to TRBJ1-2; a possible D gene is TRBD1 (5 bases). V gave up 3 bases and J gave up 5 bases, with 17 bases separating them. Germline CDR1 reads SGHDT; CDR2 reads YYEEEE. This CDR3 has 15 residues.

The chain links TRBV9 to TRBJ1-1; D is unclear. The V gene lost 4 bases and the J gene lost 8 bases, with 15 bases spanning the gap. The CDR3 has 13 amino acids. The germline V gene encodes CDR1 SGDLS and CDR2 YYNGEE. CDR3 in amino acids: CASSPRGEAEAFF. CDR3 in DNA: TGTGCCAGCAGCCCCCGGGGAGAAGCGGAAGCTTTCTTT.

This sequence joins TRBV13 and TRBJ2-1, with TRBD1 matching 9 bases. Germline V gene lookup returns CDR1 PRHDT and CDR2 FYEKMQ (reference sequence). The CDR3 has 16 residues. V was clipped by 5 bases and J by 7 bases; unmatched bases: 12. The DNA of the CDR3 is TGTGCCAGCAGCCCCAAAGACAGGGGGATACCGAATGAGCAGTTCTTC. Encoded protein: CASSPKDRGIPNEQFF.

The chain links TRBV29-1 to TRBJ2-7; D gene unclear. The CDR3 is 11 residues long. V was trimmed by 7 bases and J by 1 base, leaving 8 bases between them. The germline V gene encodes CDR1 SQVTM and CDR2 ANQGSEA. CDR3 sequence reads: CSAGESYEQYF. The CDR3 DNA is TGCAGCGCCGGTGAATCCTACGAGCAGTACTTC.

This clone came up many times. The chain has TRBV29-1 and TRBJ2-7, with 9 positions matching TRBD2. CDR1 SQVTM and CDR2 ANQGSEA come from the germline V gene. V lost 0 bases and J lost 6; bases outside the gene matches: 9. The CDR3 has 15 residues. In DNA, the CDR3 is TGCAGCGTTGAAGATCAGGCAGCGGGAGGTGCCGAGCAGTACTTC. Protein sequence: CSVEDQAAGGAEQYF.

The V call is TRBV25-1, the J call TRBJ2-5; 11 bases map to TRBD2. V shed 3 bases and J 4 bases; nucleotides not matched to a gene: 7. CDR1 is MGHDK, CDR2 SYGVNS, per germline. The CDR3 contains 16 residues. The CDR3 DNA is TGTGCCAGCAGTGACCCTCCTCTAGCGGGAGGAGAGACCCAGTACTTC. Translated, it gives CASSDPPLAGGETQYF.

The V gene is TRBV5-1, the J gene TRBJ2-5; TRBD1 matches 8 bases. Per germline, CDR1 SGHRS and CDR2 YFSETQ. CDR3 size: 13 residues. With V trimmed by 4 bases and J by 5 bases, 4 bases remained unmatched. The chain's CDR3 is CASSPTGEETQYF. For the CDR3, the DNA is TGCGCCAGCAGCCCGACAGGGGAGGAGACCCAGTACTTC.

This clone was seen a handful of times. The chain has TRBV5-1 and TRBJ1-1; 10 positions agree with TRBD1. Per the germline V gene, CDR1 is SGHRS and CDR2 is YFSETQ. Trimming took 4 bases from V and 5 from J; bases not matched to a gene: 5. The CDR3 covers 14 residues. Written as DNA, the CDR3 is TGCGCCAGCAGCAGTCGGACAGGGGGAACTGAAGCTTTCTTT. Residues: CASSSRTGGTEAFF.

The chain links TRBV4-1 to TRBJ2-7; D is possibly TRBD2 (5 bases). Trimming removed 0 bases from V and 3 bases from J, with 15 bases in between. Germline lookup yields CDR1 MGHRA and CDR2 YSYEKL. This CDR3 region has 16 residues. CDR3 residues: CASSQDLSGRFYEQYF. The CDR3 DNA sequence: TGCGCCAGCAGCCAAGATTTAAGCGGAAGATTCTACGAGCAGTACTTC.

This CDR3 reads CASSNWRAQPQHF. CDR3 bases: TGTGCCAGCAGCAATTGGAGGGCTCAGCCCCAGCATTTT. The V gene is TRBV6-1, the J gene TRBJ1-5; D is unclear. Trimming removed 6 bases at V and 6 bases at J, with 12 bases between. CDR3 length: 13 amino acids. Germline CDR1 and CDR2: MNHNS and SASEGT.

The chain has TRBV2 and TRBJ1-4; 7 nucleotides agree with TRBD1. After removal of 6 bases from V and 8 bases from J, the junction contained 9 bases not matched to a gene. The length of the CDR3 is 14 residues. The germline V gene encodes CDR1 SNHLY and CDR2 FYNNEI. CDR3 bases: TGTGCCAGCAGAGAGACAGGGTCATTGGAAAAACTGTTTTTT. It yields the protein CASRETGSLEKLFF.

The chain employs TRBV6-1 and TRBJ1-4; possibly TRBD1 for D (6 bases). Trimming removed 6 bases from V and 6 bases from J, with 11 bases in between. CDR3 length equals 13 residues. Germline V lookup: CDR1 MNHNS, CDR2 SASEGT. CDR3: CASRLSGDEKLFF. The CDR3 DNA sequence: TGTGCCAGCAGATTGTCAGGGGATGAAAAACTGTTTTTT.

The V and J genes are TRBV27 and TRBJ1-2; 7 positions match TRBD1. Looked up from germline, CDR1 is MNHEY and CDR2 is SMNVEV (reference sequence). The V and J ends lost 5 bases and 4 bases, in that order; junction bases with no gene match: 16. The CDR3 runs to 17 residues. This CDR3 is CASSPDRATKTFYGYTF. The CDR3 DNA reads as TGTGCCAGCAGTCCCGACAGGGCCACCAAGACCTTCTATGGCTACACCTTC.

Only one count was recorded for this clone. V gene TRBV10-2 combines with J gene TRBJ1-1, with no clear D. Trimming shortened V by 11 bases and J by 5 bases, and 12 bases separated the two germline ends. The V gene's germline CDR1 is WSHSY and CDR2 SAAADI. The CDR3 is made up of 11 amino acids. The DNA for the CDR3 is TGCGCCTCCTCGGGCGGGACTGAAGCTTTCTTT. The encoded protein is CASSGGTEAFF.

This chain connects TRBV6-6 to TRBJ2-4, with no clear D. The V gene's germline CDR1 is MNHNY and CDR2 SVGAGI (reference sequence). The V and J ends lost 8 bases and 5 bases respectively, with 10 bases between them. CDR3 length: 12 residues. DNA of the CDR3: TGTGCCAGCGAAGGAGAGGAAAACATTCAGTACTTC. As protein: CASEGEENIQYF.

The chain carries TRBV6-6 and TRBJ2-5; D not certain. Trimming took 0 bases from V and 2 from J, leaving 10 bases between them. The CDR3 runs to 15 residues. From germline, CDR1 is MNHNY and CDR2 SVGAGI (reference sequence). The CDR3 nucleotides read TGTGCCAGCAGTTACTCGAGACTGCTTCAAGAGACCCAGTACTTC. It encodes CASSYSRLLQETQYF.

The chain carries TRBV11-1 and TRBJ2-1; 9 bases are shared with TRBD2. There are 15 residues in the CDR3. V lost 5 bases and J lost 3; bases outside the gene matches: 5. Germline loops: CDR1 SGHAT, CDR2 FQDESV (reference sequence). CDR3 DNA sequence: TGTGCCAGCAGCCTGGGTAGCGGGAGCTACAATGAGCAGTTCTTC. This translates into CASSLGSGSYNEQFF.

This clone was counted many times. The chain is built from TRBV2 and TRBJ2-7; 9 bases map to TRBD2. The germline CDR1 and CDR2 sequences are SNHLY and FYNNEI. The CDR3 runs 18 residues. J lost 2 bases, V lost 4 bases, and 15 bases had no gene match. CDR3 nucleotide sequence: TGTGCCAGCAGTGGGAGTCCGTTAGCGGGAGTGATCACCTACGAGCAGTACTTC. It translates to CASSGSPLAGVITYEQYF.

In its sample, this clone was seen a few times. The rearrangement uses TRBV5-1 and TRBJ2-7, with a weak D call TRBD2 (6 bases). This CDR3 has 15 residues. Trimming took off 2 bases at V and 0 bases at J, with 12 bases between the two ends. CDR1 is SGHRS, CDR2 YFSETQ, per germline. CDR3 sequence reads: CASSLLAGSSYEQYF. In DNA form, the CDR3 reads TGCGCCAGCAGCTTACTAGCAGGGAGCTCCTACGAGCAGTACTTC.

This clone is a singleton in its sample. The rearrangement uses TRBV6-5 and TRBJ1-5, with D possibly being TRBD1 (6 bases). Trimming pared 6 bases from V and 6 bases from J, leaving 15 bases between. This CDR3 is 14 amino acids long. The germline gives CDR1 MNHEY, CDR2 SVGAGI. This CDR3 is CASRAGVIGQPQHF. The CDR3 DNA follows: TGTGCCAGCAGAGCAGGGGTTATCGGTCAGCCCCAGCATTTT.

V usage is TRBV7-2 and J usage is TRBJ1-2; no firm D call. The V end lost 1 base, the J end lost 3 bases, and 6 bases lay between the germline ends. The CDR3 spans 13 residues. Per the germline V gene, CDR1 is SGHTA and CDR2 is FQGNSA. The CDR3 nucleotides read TGTGCCAGCAGCTTAGGCGTCGACTATGGCTACACCTTC. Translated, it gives CASSLGVDYGYTF.

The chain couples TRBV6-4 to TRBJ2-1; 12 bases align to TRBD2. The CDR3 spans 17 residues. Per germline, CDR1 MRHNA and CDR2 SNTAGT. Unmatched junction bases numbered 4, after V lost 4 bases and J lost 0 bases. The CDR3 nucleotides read TGTGCCAGCAGTGCCTCGACTAGCGGGAGCTCCTACAATGAGCAGTTCTTC. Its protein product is CASSASTSGSSYNEQFF.